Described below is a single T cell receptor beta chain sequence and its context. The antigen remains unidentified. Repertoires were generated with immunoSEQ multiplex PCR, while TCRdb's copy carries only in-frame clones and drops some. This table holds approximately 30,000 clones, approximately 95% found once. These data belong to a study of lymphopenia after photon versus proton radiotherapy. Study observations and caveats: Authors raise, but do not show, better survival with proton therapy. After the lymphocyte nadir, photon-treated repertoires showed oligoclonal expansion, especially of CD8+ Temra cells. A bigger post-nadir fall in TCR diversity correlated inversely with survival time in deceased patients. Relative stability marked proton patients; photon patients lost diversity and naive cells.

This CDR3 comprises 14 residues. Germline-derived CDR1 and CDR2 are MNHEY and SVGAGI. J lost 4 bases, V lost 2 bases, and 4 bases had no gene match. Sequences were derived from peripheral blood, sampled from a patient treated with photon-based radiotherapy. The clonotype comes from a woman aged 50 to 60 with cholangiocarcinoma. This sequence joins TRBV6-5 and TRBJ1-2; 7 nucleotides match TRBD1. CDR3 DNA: TGTGCCAGCAGTTACCTGGACAGGACCTATGGCTACACCTTC. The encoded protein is CASSYLDRTYGYTF.